Each of the 26 T cell receptor beta chains below was sequenced from the same sample in a study of cytomegalovirus exposure and HLA in healthy donors. PCR was performed using 60 Vbeta and 13 Jbeta primers. Repertoires were generated with immunoSEQ multiplex PCR, while TCRdb's copy carries only in-frame clones and drops some. The table lists approximately 220,000 clones, under 80% of them singletons. The specimen was PBMCs. Receptor source: a girl aged 2 to 9 in good health and CMV-seronegative.

This rearrangement joins TRBV28 to TRBJ2-1, with TRBD2 matching over 9 bases. The trim removed 5 bases at V and 5 bases at J, leaving 10 bases unmatched. The CDR3 consists of 16 residues. CDR1 is MDHEN and CDR2 is SYDVKM in the germline V gene. CDR3 bases: TGTGCCAGCAGTCCCCCAAGGGTAGCGGGGGACAATGAGCAGTTCTTC. Its translation: CASSPPRVAGDNEQFF.

This clone was counted only a few times. This rearrangement joins TRBV27 to TRBJ2-7; TRBD1 matches at 10 bases. Germline V gene data show CDR1 as MNHEY and CDR2 as SMNVEV (reference sequence). Trimming at V came to 8 bases and at J to 5 bases, leaving 15 bases not matched to a gene. The CDR3 runs 16 residues. CDR3 in amino acids: CASYEQTGGNIDEQYF. DNA of the CDR3: TGTGCCAGCTATGAACAGACAGGGGGCAATATCGACGAGCAGTACTTC.

Note on this clone: The same CDR3 arises from other DNA sequences in this sample as well. The rearrangement joins TRBV29-1 to TRBJ2-7; 9 bases agree with TRBD1. The CDR3 consists of 16 residues. Germline V lookup: CDR1 SQVTM, CDR2 ANQGSEA. The V gene end was trimmed by 4 bases and the J gene end by 3 bases; junction bases not matched to a gene: 13. Here the CDR3 reads CSVGFPGQGFSYEQYF. The CDR3 DNA reads TGCAGCGTTGGCTTCCCGGGACAGGGTTTTAGCTACGAGCAGTACTTC.

The rearrangement uses TRBV25-1 and TRBJ1-1, with D possibly being TRBD1 (6 bases). Germline V gives CDR1 MGHDK, CDR2 SYGVNS. The ends were cut back, 8 bases at V and 5 bases at J, with 15 bases in the middle. The CDR3 is made up of 13 amino acids. CDR3: CASHRAGGTEAFF. The CDR3 nucleotides are TGTGCCAGCCACAGGGCCGGGGGGACTGAAGCTTTCTTT. Complete variable domain (other parts from reference TRBV25-1 and TRBJ1-1): EADIYQTPRYLVIGTGKKITLECSQTMGHDKMYWYQQDPGMELHLIHYSYGVNSTEKGDLSSESTVSRIRTEHFPLTLESARPSHTSQYLCASHRAGGTEAFFGQGTRLTVV.

In its sample, this clone was seen a few times. The rearrangement links TRBV4-1 to TRBJ1-5; TRBD1 is a possible D gene (5 bases). Trimming removed 4 bases from V and 5 bases from J, with 12 bases in between. This CDR3 contains 14 residues. CDR1 MGHRA and CDR2 YSYEKL come from the germline V gene. CDR3 protein: CASSPGVRDQPQHF. In DNA form, the CDR3 reads TGCGCCAGCAGCCCTGGGGTCAGGGATCAGCCCCAGCATTTT.

The chain combines TRBV19 with TRBJ1-5, with TRBD1 matching 7 bases. The trim removed 4 bases at V and 4 bases at J, leaving 4 bases unmatched. The CDR3 loop spans 14 amino acids. Germline CDR1 LNHDA, CDR2 SQIVND (reference sequence). The CDR3 is CASSRGQLNQPQHF. The CDR3 DNA follows: TGTGCCAGTAGTAGGGGACAGTTAAATCAGCCCCAGCATTTT. The full variable domain, with the rest looked up from reference TRBV19 and TRBJ1-5, is DGGITQSPKYLFRKEGQNVTLSCEQNLNHDAMYWYRQDPGQGLRLIYYSQIVNDFQKGDIAEGYSVSREKKESFPLTVTSAQKNPTAFYLCASSRGQLNQPQHFGDGTRLSIL.

This rearrangement joins TRBV5-1 to TRBJ1-1; unclear D gene. CDR1 is SGHRS and CDR2 is YFSETQ in the germline V gene. This CDR3 is 12 amino acids long. V was trimmed by 0 bases and J by 7 bases, leaving 7 bases between them. The CDR3 protein is CASSLVGSEAFF. In DNA form, the CDR3 reads TGCGCCAGCAGCTTGGTTGGCAGTGAAGCTTTCTTT. The variable domain in full, completed from reference TRBV5-1 and TRBJ1-1, reads KAGVTQTPRYLIKTRGQQVTLSCSPISGHRSVSWYQQTPGQGLQFLFEYFSETQRNKGNFPGRFSGRQFSNSRSEMNVSTLELGDSALYLCASSLVGSEAFFGQGTRLTVV.

The chain employs TRBV30 and TRBJ2-1, with TRBD2 matching 11 bases. The CDR3 covers 14 residues. The V gene's germline CDR1 is GTSNPN and CDR2 SVGIG (reference sequence). Trimming cost V 3 bases and J 4 bases; bases outside gene matches: 2. This CDR3 reads CAWRTSGGYNEQFF. CDR3 in DNA: TGTGCCTGGAGAACTAGCGGGGGTTACAATGAGCAGTTCTTC. The full variable domain, completed using reference TRBV30 and TRBJ2-1, is SQTIHQWPATLVQPVGSPLSLECTVEGTSNPNLYWYRQAAGRGLQLLFYSVGIGQISSEVPQNLSASRPQDRQFILSSKKLLLSDSGFYLCAWRTSGGYNEQFFGPGTRLTVL.

The rearrangement uses TRBV9 and TRBJ1-2; 7 bases fit TRBD1. Germline CDR1 SGDLS, CDR2 YYNGEE. The CDR3 consists of 13 residues. The J segment lost 8 bases and the V segment lost 7 bases, leaving 11 bases of the junction unmatched. CDR3 DNA sequence: TGTGCCAGCGGCCCGAGACAGGGAGAAGGCTACACCTTC. This encodes CASGPRQGEGYTF.

In its sample, this clone was seen a few times. The chain uses TRBV7-9 and TRBJ2-7, with TRBD1 as a possible D gene (6 bases). The CDR3 length is 16 residues. Germline V gives CDR1 SEHNR, CDR2 FQNEAQ (reference sequence). V gave up 5 bases and J gave up 2 bases, with 19 bases separating them. The CDR3 nucleotides read TGTGCCAGCAGCAGCTACAGGGCATTAGTGCCCTACGAGCAGTACTTC. Its protein is CASSSYRALVPYEQYF.

Here the CDR3 DNA reads TGTGCCACAAAGATAGGACAGGCGAACACTGAAGCTTTCTTT. Residues: CATKIGQANTEAFF. The chain employs TRBV7-3 and TRBJ1-1, with 7 bases aligning to TRBD1. Germline CDR1 is SGHTA and CDR2 is FQGTGA. The CDR3 is 14 residues long. The J segment lost 1 base and the V segment lost 10 bases, leaving 9 bases of the junction unmatched.

CDR3 coding DNA: TGTGCCAGCAGTGACTCAGGGGGAGGCACAGATACGCAGTATTTT. As protein: CASSDSGGGTDTQYF. The chain recombines TRBV6-4 with TRBJ2-3; D perhaps matches TRBD1 (6 bases). This CDR3 has 15 residues. Trimming cost V 0 bases and J 1 base, with 8 bases left between them. Germline V gives CDR1 MRHNA, CDR2 SNTAGT.

This chain connects TRBV20-1 to TRBJ2-1, with D unclear. V was pared by 8 bases and J by 0 bases, with 5 bases between. This CDR3 is built from 11 residues. Looked up from germline, CDR1 is DFQATT and CDR2 is SNEGSKA (reference sequence). The CDR3: CSPSSYNEQFF. The DNA for the CDR3 is TGCAGTCCGAGCTCCTACAATGAGCAGTTCTTC.

The chain joins TRBV5-5 to TRBJ1-2; D is possibly TRBD1 (5 bases). There are 13 residues in the CDR3. Germline V gene sequence: CDR1 SGHKS, CDR2 YYEKEE (reference sequence). Trimming shortened V by 4 bases and J by 2 bases, and 9 bases separated the two germline ends. CDR3 bases: TGTGCCAGCAGCAAGGGGTCAAACTATGGCTACACCTTC. Translating gives CASSKGSNYGYTF.

This rearrangement joins TRBV7-9 to TRBJ2-2; no clear D gene. In germline, CDR1 is SEHNR, CDR2 FQNEAQ (reference sequence). The CDR3 totals 13 residues. The V and J ends lost 5 bases and 6 bases respectively, with 10 bases between them. CDR3 nucleotides: TGTGCCAGCAGCCCAAACGCGGCCGGGGAGCTGTTTTTT. Protein product: CASSPNAAGELFF.

The chain links TRBV6-1 to TRBJ2-3, with 7 nucleotides matching TRBD1. V gave up 3 bases and J gave up 3 bases; unmatched junction bases: 3. The CDR3 is made up of 14 amino acids. CDR1 is MNHNS, CDR2 SASEGT, per germline. The CDR3, as DNA: TGTGCCAGCAGTGAGGACAGGAAGACAGATACGCAGTATTTT. Amino acid sequence: CASSEDRKTDTQYF.

The chain recombines TRBV27 with TRBJ2-5, with unresolved D. The assigned J gene may be wrong: the sequence end matches TRBJ2-7 better. The CDR3 covers 12 residues. Looked up from germline, CDR1 is MNHEY and CDR2 is SMNVEV (reference sequence). DNA for the CDR3: TGTGCCAGCAGGGGCCTGGGCTACGAGCAGTACTTC. This encodes CASRGLGYEQYF.

The chain combines TRBV6-1 with TRBJ1-4; 7 nucleotides agree with TRBD1. With 6 bases clipped from V and 5 bases from J, the junction kept 6 bases outside the gene matches. This CDR3 comprises 14 residues. Germline CDR1 is MNHNS and CDR2 is SASEGT. CDR3 coding DNA: TGTGCCAGCAGCAAGACAGGGCCAAATGAAAAACTGTTTTTT. It specifies CASSKTGPNEKLFF.

This sequence joins TRBV30 and TRBJ1-1; D uncertain. CDR1 is GTSNPN, CDR2 SVGIG, per germline (reference sequence). This CDR3 has 15 residues. The germline V and J ends were trimmed by 3 bases and 3 bases, with 17 bases remaining between them. The CDR3, as DNA: TGTGCCTGGAGGGAACGCTCCGGGGAGGACACTGAAGCTTTCTTT. Protein product: CAWRERSGEDTEAFF.

V and J are TRBV6-5 and TRBJ1-4, with D tentatively TRBD1 (6 bases). This CDR3 region has 13 residues. V gave up 1 base and J gave up 8 bases, with 8 bases separating them. Per germline, CDR1 MNHEY and CDR2 SVGAGI. CDR3 region: CASSYYDREKLFF. Here the CDR3 DNA reads TGTGCCAGCAGTTACTATGACAGGGAAAAACTGTTTTTT.

The chain combines TRBV11-2 with TRBJ1-5; 10 bases fit TRBD1. The CDR3 has 14 amino acids. V lost 4 bases, J lost 5 bases, and 2 bases stayed unmatched. The germline gives CDR1 SGHAT, CDR2 FQNNGV. The CDR3 DNA is TGTGCCAGCAGCTCGACAGGGGGCGATCAGCCCCAGCATTTT. Amino acid sequence: CASSSTGGDQPQHF.

V gene TRBV10-3 combines with J gene TRBJ2-3, with 11 bases that match TRBD2. The V segment lost 8 bases and the J segment 6 bases; nucleotides outside the gene matches: 10. The CDR3 sequence is 15 residues long. Germline V gene sequence: CDR1 ENHRY, CDR2 SYGVKD. The CDR3 loop reads CAISRLAGGVDTQYF. For the CDR3, the DNA is TGTGCCATCTCTCGGCTAGCGGGGGGTGTTGATACGCAGTATTTT.

The chain uses TRBV7-6 and TRBJ2-7; 8 bases agree with TRBD1. The germline gives CDR1 SGHVS, CDR2 FNYEAQ. The CDR3 spans 14 residues. The V segment lost 5 bases and the J segment 5 bases; nucleotides outside the gene matches: 8. The CDR3 reads CASSLEGTGDEQYF. The CDR3 region has the DNA TGTGCCAGCAGCCTCGAAGGGACAGGCGACGAGCAGTACTTC.

This clone was seen a handful of times. The CDR3 is CASSLSTGFYEQYF. The CDR3 nucleotides read TGTGCCAGCAGCTTGAGTACAGGGTTCTACGAGCAGTACTTC. The V gene is TRBV5-5, the J gene TRBJ2-7; tentatively, D is TRBD1 (6 bases). Germline-derived CDR1 and CDR2 are SGHKS and YYEKEE (reference sequence). Deletions cut 1 base from V and 3 bases from J, with 11 bases between. There are 14 residues in the CDR3. The full variable domain, its missing parts supplied by reference TRBV5-5 and TRBJ2-7, is DAGVTQSPTHLIKTRGQQVTLRCSPISGHKSVSWYQQVLGQGPQFIFQYYEKEERGRGNFPDRFSARQFPNYSSELNVNALLLGDSALYLCASSLSTGFYEQYFGPGTRLTVT.

The chain recombines TRBV7-8 with TRBJ1-1, with a tentative D call TRBD1 (5 bases). Between the trimmed V and J ends, which lost 1 base and 3 bases, there was a span of 9 bases. There are 14 residues in the CDR3. Germline assignment: CDR1 SGHVS and CDR2 FQNEAQ. The CDR3 is CASSLGGPDTEAFF. The CDR3 DNA is TGTGCCAGCAGCTTAGGGGGCCCAGACACTGAAGCTTTCTTT.

The CDR3 nucleotides read TGTGCCAGCAGTAGTGGACTCACCGCGAACACCGGGGAGCTGTTTTTT. Protein sequence: CASSSGLTANTGELFF. This chain joins TRBV27 and TRBJ2-2; D might be TRBD2 (5 bases). Trimming left V 5 bases short and J 0 bases short, with 13 bases between. Germline CDR1 reads MNHEY; CDR2 reads SMNVEV (reference sequence). This CDR3 is 16 amino acids long.